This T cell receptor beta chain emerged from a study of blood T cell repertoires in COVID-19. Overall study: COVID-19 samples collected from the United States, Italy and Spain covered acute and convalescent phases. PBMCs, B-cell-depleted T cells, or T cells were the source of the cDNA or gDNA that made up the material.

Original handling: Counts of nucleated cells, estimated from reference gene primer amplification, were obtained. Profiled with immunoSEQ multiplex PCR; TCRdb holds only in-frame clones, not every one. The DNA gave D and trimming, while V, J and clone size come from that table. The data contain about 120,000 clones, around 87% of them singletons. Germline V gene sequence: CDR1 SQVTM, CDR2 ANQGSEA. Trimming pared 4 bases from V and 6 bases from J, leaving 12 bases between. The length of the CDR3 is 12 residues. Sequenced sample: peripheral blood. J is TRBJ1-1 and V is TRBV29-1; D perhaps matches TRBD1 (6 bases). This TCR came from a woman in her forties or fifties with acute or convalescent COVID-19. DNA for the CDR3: TGCAGCGTTGGGCGTGGGGGCGCTGAAGCTTTCTTT. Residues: CSVGRGGAEAFF.